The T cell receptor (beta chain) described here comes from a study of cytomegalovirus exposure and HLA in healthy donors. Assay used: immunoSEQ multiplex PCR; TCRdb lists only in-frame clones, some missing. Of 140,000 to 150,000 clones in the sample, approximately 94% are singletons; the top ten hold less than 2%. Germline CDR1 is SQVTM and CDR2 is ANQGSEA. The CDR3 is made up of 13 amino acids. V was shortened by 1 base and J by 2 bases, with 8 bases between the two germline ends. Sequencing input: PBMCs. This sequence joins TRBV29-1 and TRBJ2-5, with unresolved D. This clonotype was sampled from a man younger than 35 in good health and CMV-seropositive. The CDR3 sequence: CSVEGGEQETQYF. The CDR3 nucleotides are TGCAGCGTTGAAGGCGGAGAACAAGAGACCCAGTACTTC.